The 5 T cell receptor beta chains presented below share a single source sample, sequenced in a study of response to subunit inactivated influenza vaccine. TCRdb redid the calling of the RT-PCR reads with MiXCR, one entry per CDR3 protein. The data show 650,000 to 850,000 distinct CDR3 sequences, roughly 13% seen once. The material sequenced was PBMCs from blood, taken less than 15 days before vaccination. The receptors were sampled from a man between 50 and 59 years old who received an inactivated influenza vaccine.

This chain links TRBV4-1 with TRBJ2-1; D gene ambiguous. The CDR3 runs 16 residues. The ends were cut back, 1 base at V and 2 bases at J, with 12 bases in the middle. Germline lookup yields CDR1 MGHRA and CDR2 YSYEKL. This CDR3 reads CASSQVAAPTYNEQFF. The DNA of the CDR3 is TGCGCCAGCAGCCAAGTAGCCGCACCTACCTACAATGAGCAGTTCTTC.

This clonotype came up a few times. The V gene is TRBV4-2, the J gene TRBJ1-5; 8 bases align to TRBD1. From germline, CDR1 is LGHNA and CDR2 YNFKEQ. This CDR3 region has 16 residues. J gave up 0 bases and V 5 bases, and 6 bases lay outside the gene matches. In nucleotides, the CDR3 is TGTGCCAGCAGCGCAACGACAGGGGATAGCAATCAGCCCCAGCATTTT. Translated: CASSATTGDSNQPQHF.

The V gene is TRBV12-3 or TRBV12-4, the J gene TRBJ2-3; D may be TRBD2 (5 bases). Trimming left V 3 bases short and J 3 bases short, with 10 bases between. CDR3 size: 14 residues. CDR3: CASSLEAITDTQYF. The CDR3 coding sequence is TGTGCCAGCAGTTTGGAGGCTATAACAGATACGCAGTATTTT.

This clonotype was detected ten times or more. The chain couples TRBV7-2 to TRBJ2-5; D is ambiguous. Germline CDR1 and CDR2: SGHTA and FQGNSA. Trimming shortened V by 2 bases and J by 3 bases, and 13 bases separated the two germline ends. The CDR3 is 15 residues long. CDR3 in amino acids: CASSLMGGGKETQYF. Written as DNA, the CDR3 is TGTGCCAGCAGCTTAATGGGCGGCGGAAAAGAGACCCAGTACTTC.

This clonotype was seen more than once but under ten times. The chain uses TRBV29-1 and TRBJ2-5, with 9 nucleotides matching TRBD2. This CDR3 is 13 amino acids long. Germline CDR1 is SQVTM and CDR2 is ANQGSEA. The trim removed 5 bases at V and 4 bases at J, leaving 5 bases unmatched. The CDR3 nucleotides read TGCAGCGTTAATAGCGGGAGAATAGAGACCCAGTACTTC. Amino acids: CSVNSGRIETQYF.